Below are 32 T cell receptor beta chains sequenced from a single sample in a study of cytomegalovirus exposure and HLA in healthy donors. Primers for the PCR totalled 60 Vbeta and 13 Jbeta. Only in-frame clones appear in the TCRdb table, and some are missing; sequencing was by immunoSEQ multiplex PCR. The sample carries over 150,000 clones, roughly 87% recorded once. What was sequenced was PBMCs. These receptors all come from a girl less than two years old in good health and CMV-seronegative.

This chain joins TRBV29-1 and TRBJ2-3; D gene ambiguous. The germline V gene encodes CDR1 SQVTM and CDR2 ANQGSEA. The CDR3 extends over 12 amino acids. Trimming removed 5 bases at V and 4 bases at J, with 10 bases between. The DNA for the CDR3 is TGCAGCGTTCAACCGGTGGCAGATACGCAGTATTTT. Its protein is CSVQPVADTQYF.

The chain couples TRBV19 to TRBJ2-5; 7 positions match TRBD1. V was pared by 5 bases and J by 5 bases, with 14 bases of the junction left unmatched. From germline, CDR1 is LNHDA and CDR2 SQIVND (reference sequence). This CDR3 spans 16 amino acids. The CDR3 DNA sequence: TGTGCCAGTAGTCCAGGGACAGCCATTCTGGAGGAGACCCAGTACTTC. It yields the protein CASSPGTAILEETQYF. Supplemented by reference TRBV19 and TRBJ2-5, the full variable domain reads DGGITQSPKYLFRKEGQNVTLSCEQNLNHDAMYWYRQDPGQGLRLIYYSQIVNDFQKGDIAEGYSVSREKKESFPLTVTSAQKNPTAFYLCASSPGTAILEETQYFGPGTRLLVL.

J is TRBJ2-2 and V is TRBV5-1; perhaps TRBD1 as D (8 bases). The CDR3 is made up of 15 amino acids. The germline gives CDR1 SGHRS, CDR2 YFSETQ. Trimming removed 2 bases at V and 5 bases at J, with 13 bases between. The CDR3 nucleotides are TGCGCCAGCAGCTTAGGACAGGGAGGGACCGGGGAGCTGTTTTTT. Its translation: CASSLGQGGTGELFF.

This chain joins TRBV4-3 and TRBJ2-7; 11 bases are shared with TRBD2. The CDR3 has 15 amino acids. J gave up 12 bases and V 0 bases, and 10 bases lay outside the gene matches. Germline lookup yields CDR1 LGHNA and CDR2 YSLEER. Here the CDR3 reads CASSQDLTSGKNPYF. The CDR3 bases are TGCGCCAGCAGCCAAGATTTGACTAGCGGGAAGAATCCGTACTTC.

The chain joins TRBV30 to TRBJ1-2, with D possibly being TRBD1 (6 bases). V dropped 0 bases and J dropped 10 bases, with 15 bases sitting between them. Germline CDR1 GTSNPN, CDR2 SVGIG (reference sequence). The CDR3 length is 13 residues. CDR3 sequence (DNA): TGTGCCTGGAGTGTACTTGTCAGGGGAGACTACACCTTC. It codes for CAWSVLVRGDYTF.

This clone was seen only once. V is TRBV12-5 and J is TRBJ1-1; perhaps TRBD1 as D (6 bases). From germline, CDR1 is LGHNT and CDR2 FRNRAP. Trimming took 0 bases from V and 0 from J, leaving 14 bases between them. The CDR3 contains 17 residues. The CDR3 here is CASGLVLRGHLNTEAFF. CDR3 DNA: TGTGCTAGTGGTTTGGTTCTCCGGGGACATTTGAACACTGAAGCTTTCTTT.

This clone occurred a few times. The J gene is TRBJ2-7, the V gene TRBV6-5; D might be TRBD1 (5 bases). Germline CDR1 is MNHEY and CDR2 is SVGAGI. The CDR3 spans 14 residues. The V gene lost 10 bases and the J gene lost 3 bases, with 19 bases spanning the gap. CDR3 nucleotide sequence: TGTGCCACCTCTTGGGGCGGAATCAGCTACGAGCAGTACTTC. It yields the protein CATSWGGISYEQYF.

The chain recombines TRBV4-3 with TRBJ2-7, with TRBD1 as a possible D gene (5 bases). Trimming took off 1 base at V and 0 bases at J, with 7 bases between the two ends. This CDR3 has 14 amino acids. Per the germline V gene, CDR1 is LGHNA and CDR2 is YSLEER. The CDR3 nucleotides read TGCGCCAGCAGCCAAGCTAGGGGCTCCTACGAGCAGTACTTC. Amino acids: CASSQARGSYEQYF.

The chain joins TRBV7-9 to TRBJ1-2; no clear D. The ends were cut back, 2 bases at V and 0 bases at J, with 4 bases in the middle. Per the germline V gene, CDR1 is SEHNR and CDR2 is FQNEAQ (reference sequence). There are 13 residues in the CDR3. In DNA, the CDR3 is TGTGCCAGCAGCTTACCCACTAACTATGGCTACACCTTC. Residues: CASSLPTNYGYTF.

This clone was detected a few times. The genes are TRBV7-6 and TRBJ2-5; D gene ambiguous. Germline values: CDR1 SGHVS, CDR2 FNYEAQ. CDR3 size: 14 residues. V gave up 1 base and J gave up 2 bases, with 8 bases separating them. Here the CDR3 DNA reads TGTGCCAGCAGCTTAGGGATGCGGCAAGAGACCCAGTACTTC. Its protein product is CASSLGMRQETQYF.

The V gene is TRBV27, the J gene TRBJ2-7, with D perhaps TRBD2 (6 bases). The CDR3 covers 14 residues. Germline V gene data show CDR1 as MNHEY and CDR2 as SMNVEV (reference sequence). The ends were cut back, 3 bases at V and 6 bases at J, with 15 bases in the middle. CDR3 loop: CASSFSGRDSEQYF. DNA for the CDR3: TGTGCCAGCAGTTTTTCGGGACGGGACTCCGAGCAGTACTTC.

This chain joins TRBV9 and TRBJ2-5, with TRBD2 as a possible D gene (6 bases). TRBJ2-7 matches the DNA end more closely, so the J call is doubtful. The germline V gene has CDR1 SGDLS and CDR2 YYNGEE. The CDR3 covers 14 residues. This CDR3 reads CASSVGGSPYEQYF. CDR3 DNA: TGTGCCAGCAGCGTGGGGGGTAGTCCCTACGAGCAGTACTTC.

J is TRBJ2-7 and V is TRBV10-3; 10 bases are shared with TRBD2. Germline values: CDR1 ENHRY, CDR2 SYGVKD. The CDR3 runs to 15 residues. J was trimmed by 0 bases and V by 3 bases; bases with no gene match: 2. CDR3 DNA sequence: TGTGCCATCAGTGAACTAGCGGGGAGCTCCTACGAGCAGTACTTC. Encoded protein: CAISELAGSSYEQYF.

The V call is TRBV6-1, the J call TRBJ1-5; 8 bases agree with TRBD1. This CDR3 has 17 amino acids. V gave up 3 bases and J gave up 6 bases; unmatched junction bases: 13. Looked up from germline, CDR1 is MNHNS and CDR2 is SASEGT. CDR3 region: CASSDFSGGGLGQPQHF. The CDR3 nucleotides are TGTGCCAGCAGTGACTTCTCAGGGGGCGGATTAGGTCAGCCCCAGCATTTT.

This clone was recorded only once. J is TRBJ1-3 and V is TRBV9; D gene ambiguous. Germline CDR1 and CDR2: SGDLS and YYNGEE. Trimming took 0 bases from V and 0 from J, leaving 7 bases between them. The CDR3 runs to 15 residues. The CDR3 DNA follows: TGTGCCAGCAGCGTAGGAGGGAACTCTGGAAACACCATATATTTT. Amino acid sequence: CASSVGGNSGNTIYF.

J is TRBJ2-7 and V is TRBV11-2, with a tentative D call TRBD2 (5 bases). The CDR3 is 14 amino acids. Deletions cut 5 bases from V and 4 bases from J, with 15 bases between. Germline values: CDR1 SGHAT, CDR2 FQNNGV. In DNA, the CDR3 is TGTGCCAGCAGCCTTAGCGAGGACCATTACGAGCAGTACTTC. Its protein product is CASSLSEDHYEQYF.

The chain recombines TRBV6-5 with TRBJ2-3, with 7 bases lining up with TRBD2. The CDR3 loop spans 16 amino acids. Germline V gene lookup returns CDR1 MNHEY and CDR2 SVGAGI. V was pared by 2 bases and J by 5 bases, with 10 bases of the junction left unmatched. As DNA, the CDR3 is TGTGCCAGCAGTTACATGAGGGAGGGCCTGGGAGATACGCAGTATTTT. Protein: CASSYMREGLGDTQYF.

Regarding this clone: This CDR3 is also generated by other DNA sequences in the sample. V is TRBV5-1 and J is TRBJ2-7, with 9 bases fitting TRBD1. V was pared by 0 bases and J by 4 bases, with 2 bases of the junction left unmatched. The CDR3 is 14 amino acids. Germline V gene sequence: CDR1 SGHRS, CDR2 YFSETQ. Here the CDR3 reads CASSLGQGVYEQYF. The CDR3 coding sequence is TGCGCCAGCAGCTTGGGACAGGGGGTTTACGAGCAGTACTTC.

The rearrangement uses TRBV2 and TRBJ2-5, with TRBD1 as a possible D gene (6 bases). CDR1 and CDR2 from the germline V gene are SNHLY and FYNNEI. The CDR3 totals 15 residues. The V end was cut by 8 bases, the J end by 5 bases, with 21 bases between. The DNA for the CDR3 is TGTGCCAGCTTCACCCCAGGGGCTATGCGGGAGACCCAGTACTTC. It encodes CASFTPGAMRETQYF.

The CDR3 region is CASSPLDWETQYF. The CDR3 DNA reads TGTGCCAGCTCACCACTGGACTGGGAGACCCAGTACTTC. The chain links TRBV18 to TRBJ2-5, with a tentative D call TRBD2 (5 bases). The CDR3 has 13 residues. V lost 1 base to trimming and J lost 5 bases, with 8 bases between them. CDR1 is KGHSH and CDR2 is LQKENI in the germline V gene.

The V gene is TRBV7-2, the J gene TRBJ2-7; TRBD1 matches at 7 bases. V lost 5 bases to trimming and J lost 5 bases; unmatched junction nucleotides: 6. The CDR3 totals 13 residues. Germline CDR1 and CDR2: SGHTA and FQGNSA. The DNA for the CDR3 is TGTGCCAGCAGCGTAGGGACAGTTAACGAGCAGTACTTC. Protein: CASSVGTVNEQYF.

V usage is TRBV30 and J usage is TRBJ2-5, with 10 bases fitting TRBD1. J was trimmed by 5 bases and V by 2 bases; bases with no gene match: 8. Germline V gene data show CDR1 as GTSNPN and CDR2 as SVGIG (reference sequence). The CDR3 contains 15 residues. The CDR3 loop is CAWSRGQGIAETQYF. The DNA of the CDR3 is TGTGCCTGGAGTAGGGGACAGGGGATAGCGGAGACCCAGTACTTC. The whole variable domain, remainder taken from reference TRBV30 and TRBJ2-5, is SQTIHQWPATLVQPVGSPLSLECTVEGTSNPNLYWYRQAAGRGLQLLFYSVGIGQISSEVPQNLSASRPQDRQFILSSKKLLLSDSGFYLCAWSRGQGIAETQYFGPGTRLLVL.

The chain couples TRBV9 to TRBJ2-7; possibly TRBD2 for D (5 bases). This CDR3 region has 14 residues. Trimming cost V 3 bases and J 2 bases, with 12 bases left between them. The germline V gene encodes CDR1 SGDLS and CDR2 YYNGEE. DNA for the CDR3: TGTGCCAGCAGCGCCGGCGGGCAGGCCTACGAGCAGTACTTC. Translation gives CASSAGGQAYEQYF.

The chain has TRBV11-2 and TRBJ2-7, with D possibly TRBD2 on 6 matching bases. Germline V gene data show CDR1 as SGHAT and CDR2 as FQNNGV. V was trimmed by 5 bases and J by 5 bases, leaving 19 bases between them. This CDR3 region has 15 residues. The CDR3 region is CASSVLGAGTDEQYF. Here the CDR3 DNA reads TGTGCCAGCAGCGTATTAGGTGCCGGGACTGACGAGCAGTACTTC.

With regard to this clone: The final CDR3 position lacks the conserved phenylalanine or tryptophan, pointing to a likely read error. The CDR3 loop reads CASSGLDRATEAFS. The CDR3 DNA follows: TGTGCCAGCAGCGGCTTGGACAGGGCGACTGAAGCTTTCTCT. The chain combines TRBV9 with TRBJ1-1, with TRBD1 matching 8 bases. The CDR3 loop spans 14 amino acids. The germline CDR1 and CDR2 sequences are SGDLS and YYNGEE. V was pared by 3 bases and J by 5 bases, with 6 bases of the junction left unmatched.

This rearrangement joins TRBV14 to TRBJ2-5; D ambiguous. The J call could be wrong; TRBJ2-7 is a better fit for the DNA end. Germline V gene data show CDR1 as SGHDN and CDR2 as FVKESK. The CDR3 length is 10 residues. This CDR3 is CASISYEQYF. CDR3 coding DNA: TGTGCCAGCATAAGCTACGAGCAGTACTTC.

The chain employs TRBV5-1 and TRBJ2-5, with 9 positions matching TRBD2. V shed 0 bases, J shed 2 bases, and the junction held 5 bases outside the gene matches. This CDR3 has 16 residues. Per the germline V gene, CDR1 is SGHRS and CDR2 is YFSETQ. CDR3 sequence: CASSLVPTSGQETQYF. Here the CDR3 DNA reads TGCGCCAGCAGCTTGGTCCCGACTAGCGGTCAAGAGACCCAGTACTTC.

The genes are TRBV6-6 and TRBJ1-1, with a tentative D call TRBD1 (5 bases). The CDR3 is made up of 12 amino acids. V dropped 8 bases and J dropped 1 base, with 8 bases sitting between them. Looked up from germline, CDR1 is MNHNY and CDR2 is SVGAGI (reference sequence). This CDR3 reads CASHRTNTEAFF. The CDR3 coding sequence is TGTGCCAGCCACAGGACGAACACTGAAGCTTTCTTT.

The chain joins TRBV19 to TRBJ1-1, with D tentatively TRBD1 (5 bases). V was cut by 2 bases and J by 1 base, with 11 bases left in between. The CDR3 is 15 amino acids. The V gene's germline CDR1 is LNHDA and CDR2 SQIVND (reference sequence). In nucleotides, the CDR3 is TGTGCCAGTAGTATACGATACAGGAGGAACACTGAAGCTTTCTTT. Translating gives CASSIRYRRNTEAFF.

This sequence joins TRBV15 and TRBJ2-5, with 14 bases fitting TRBD2. Germline V gene lookup returns CDR1 LNHNV and CDR2 YYDKDF (reference sequence). CDR3 length equals 16 residues. J lost 4 bases, V lost 3 bases, and 4 bases had no gene match. The CDR3 spells CATSRGLAGVLETQYF. CDR3 in DNA: TGTGCCACCAGCAGGGGACTAGCGGGAGTCCTAGAGACCCAGTACTTC. Full variable domain (remainder filled in from reference TRBV15 and TRBJ2-5): DAMVIQNPRYQVTQFGKPVTLSCSQTLNHNVMYWYQQKSSQAPKLLFHYYDKDFNNEADTPDNFQSRRPNTSFCFLDIRSPGLGDTAMYLCATSRGLAGVLETQYFGPGTRLLVL.

The chain has TRBV10-3 and TRBJ2-5; 8 nucleotides match TRBD2. Germline V gene lookup returns CDR1 ENHRY and CDR2 SYGVKD. Unmatched junction bases numbered 11, after V lost 0 bases and J lost 5 bases. This CDR3 comprises 17 residues. CDR3 protein: CAISESSNGGARETQYF. The CDR3 DNA follows: TGTGCCATCAGTGAGTCGTCAAACGGGGGGGCCCGGGAGACCCAGTACTTC.

The J gene is TRBJ1-2, the V gene TRBV6-5, with D perhaps TRBD1 (5 bases). V was trimmed by 9 bases and J by 7 bases, leaving 15 bases between them. Per the germline V gene, CDR1 is MNHEY and CDR2 is SVGAGI. This CDR3 is built from 12 residues. This chain's CDR3 is CASSGWVGGYTF. In DNA, the CDR3 is TGTGCCAGTTCAGGGTGGGTAGGTGGCTACACCTTC.